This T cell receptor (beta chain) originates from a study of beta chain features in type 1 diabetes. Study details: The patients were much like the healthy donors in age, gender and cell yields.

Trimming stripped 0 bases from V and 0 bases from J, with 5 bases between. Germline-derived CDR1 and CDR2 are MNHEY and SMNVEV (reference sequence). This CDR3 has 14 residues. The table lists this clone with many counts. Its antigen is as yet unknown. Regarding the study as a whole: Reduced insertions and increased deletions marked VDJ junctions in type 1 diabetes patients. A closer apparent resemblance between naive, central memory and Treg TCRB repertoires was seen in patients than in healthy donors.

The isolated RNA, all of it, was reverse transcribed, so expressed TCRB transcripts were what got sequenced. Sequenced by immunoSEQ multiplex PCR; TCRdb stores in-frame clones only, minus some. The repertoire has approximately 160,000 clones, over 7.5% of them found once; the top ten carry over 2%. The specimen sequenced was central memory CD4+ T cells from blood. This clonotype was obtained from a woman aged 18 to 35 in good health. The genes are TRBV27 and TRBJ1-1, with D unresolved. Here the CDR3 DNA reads TGTGCCAGCAGTTTATCGAGGTTGAACACTGAAGCTTTCTTT. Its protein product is CASSLSRLNTEAFF.